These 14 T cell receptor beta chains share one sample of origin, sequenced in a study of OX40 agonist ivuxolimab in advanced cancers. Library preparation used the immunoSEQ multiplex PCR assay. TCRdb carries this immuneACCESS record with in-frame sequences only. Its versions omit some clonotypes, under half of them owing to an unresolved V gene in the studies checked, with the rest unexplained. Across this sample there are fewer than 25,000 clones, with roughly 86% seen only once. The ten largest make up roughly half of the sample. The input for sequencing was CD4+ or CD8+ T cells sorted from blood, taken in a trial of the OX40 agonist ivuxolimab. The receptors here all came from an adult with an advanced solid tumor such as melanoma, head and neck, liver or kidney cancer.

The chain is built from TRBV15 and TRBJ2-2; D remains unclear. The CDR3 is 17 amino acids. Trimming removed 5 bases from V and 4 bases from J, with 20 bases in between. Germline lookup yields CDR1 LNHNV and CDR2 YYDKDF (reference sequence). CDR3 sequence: CATSLALSVSGTGELFF. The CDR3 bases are TGTGCCACCAGCCTGGCTCTGTCGGTCTCGGGCACCGGGGAGCTGTTTTTT.

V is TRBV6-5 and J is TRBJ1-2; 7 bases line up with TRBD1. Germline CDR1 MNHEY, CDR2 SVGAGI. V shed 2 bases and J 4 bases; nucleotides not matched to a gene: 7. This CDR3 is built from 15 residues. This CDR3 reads CASSYTTGALYGYTF. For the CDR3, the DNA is TGTGCCAGCAGTTACACCACAGGGGCGCTCTATGGCTACACCTTC.

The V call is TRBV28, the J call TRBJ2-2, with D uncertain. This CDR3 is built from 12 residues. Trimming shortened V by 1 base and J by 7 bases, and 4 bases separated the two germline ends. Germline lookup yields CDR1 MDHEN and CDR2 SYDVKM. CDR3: CASSLFGGELFF. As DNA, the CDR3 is TGTGCCAGCAGTTTATTCGGCGGGGAGCTGTTTTTT.

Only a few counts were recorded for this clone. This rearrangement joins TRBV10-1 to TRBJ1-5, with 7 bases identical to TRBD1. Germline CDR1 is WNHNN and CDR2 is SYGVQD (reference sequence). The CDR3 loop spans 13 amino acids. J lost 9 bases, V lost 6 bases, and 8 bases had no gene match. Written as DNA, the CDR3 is TGCGCCAGCAGAGGGGACAGTGGGAGGCCCCAGCATTTT. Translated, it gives CASRGDSGRPQHF.

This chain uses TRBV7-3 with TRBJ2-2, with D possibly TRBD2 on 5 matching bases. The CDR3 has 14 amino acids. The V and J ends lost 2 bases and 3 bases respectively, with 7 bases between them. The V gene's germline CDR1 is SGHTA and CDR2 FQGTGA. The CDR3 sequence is CASSLEGYTGELFF. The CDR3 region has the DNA TGTGCCAGCAGCTTAGAGGGCTACACCGGGGAGCTGTTTTTT. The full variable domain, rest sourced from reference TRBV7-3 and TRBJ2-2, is GAGVSQTPSNKVTEKGKYVELRCDPISGHTALYWYRQSLGQGPEFLIYFQGTGAADDSGLPNDRFFAVRPEGSVSTLKIQRTERGDSAVYLCASSLEGYTGELFFGEGSRLTVL.

The CDR3: CASSLEGSGAEQFF. The DNA of the CDR3 is TGTGCCAGCAGCTTAGAGGGCTCTGGGGCTGAGCAGTTCTTC. The chain joins TRBV13 to TRBJ2-1; D may be TRBD1 (5 bases). CDR1 PRHDT and CDR2 FYEKMQ come from the germline V gene (reference sequence). V shed 1 base and J shed 9 bases, with 13 bases lying between them. There are 14 residues in the CDR3.

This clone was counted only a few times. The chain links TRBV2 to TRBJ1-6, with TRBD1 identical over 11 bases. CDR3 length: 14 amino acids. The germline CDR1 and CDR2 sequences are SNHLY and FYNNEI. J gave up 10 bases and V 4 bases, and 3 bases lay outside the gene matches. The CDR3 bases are TGTGCCAGCAGTGGGACAGGGGGCCAATCACCCCTCCACTTT. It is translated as CASSGTGGQSPLHF.

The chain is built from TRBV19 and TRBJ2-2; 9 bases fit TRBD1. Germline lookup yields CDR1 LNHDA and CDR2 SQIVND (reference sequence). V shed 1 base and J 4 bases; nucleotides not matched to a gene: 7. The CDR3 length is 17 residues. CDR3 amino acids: CASSIVGTGRFTGELFF. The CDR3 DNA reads TGTGCCAGTAGTATAGTAGGGACAGGGAGATTCACCGGGGAGCTGTTTTTT.

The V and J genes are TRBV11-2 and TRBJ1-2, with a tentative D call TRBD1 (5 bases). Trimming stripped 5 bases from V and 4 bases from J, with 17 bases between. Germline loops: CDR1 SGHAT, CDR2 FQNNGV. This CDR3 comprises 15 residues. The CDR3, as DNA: TGTGCCAGCAGCCCCGCACCCGGGGGAAGCTATGGCTACACCTTC. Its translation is CASSPAPGGSYGYTF.

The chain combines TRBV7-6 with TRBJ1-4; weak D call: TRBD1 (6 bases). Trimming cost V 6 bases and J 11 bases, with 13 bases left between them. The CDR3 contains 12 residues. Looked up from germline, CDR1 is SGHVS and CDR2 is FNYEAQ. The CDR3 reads CASSSDRTKLFF. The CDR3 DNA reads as TGTGCCAGCAGTTCCGACAGGACTAAACTGTTTTTT.

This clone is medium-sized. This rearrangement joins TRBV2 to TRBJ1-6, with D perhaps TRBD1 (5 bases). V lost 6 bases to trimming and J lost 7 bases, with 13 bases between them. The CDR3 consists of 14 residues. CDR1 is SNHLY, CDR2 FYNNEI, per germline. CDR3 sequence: CASSLARDNSPLHF. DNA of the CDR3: TGTGCCAGCAGCTTAGCGCGGGACAATTCACCCCTCCACTTT.

This CDR3 is CASGFEGQETQYF. The CDR3 DNA sequence: TGTGCTAGTGGTTTTGAGGGTCAAGAGACCCAGTACTTC. The chain links TRBV12-5 to TRBJ2-5; TRBD2 is a possible D gene (5 bases). The germline CDR1 and CDR2 sequences are LGHNT and FRNRAP. The V end lost 3 bases, the J end lost 2 bases, and 7 bases lay between the germline ends. This CDR3 spans 13 amino acids.

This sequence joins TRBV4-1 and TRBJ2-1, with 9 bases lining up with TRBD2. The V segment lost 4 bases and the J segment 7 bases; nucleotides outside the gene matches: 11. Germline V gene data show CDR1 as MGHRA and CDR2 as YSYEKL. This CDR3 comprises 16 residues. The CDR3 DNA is TGCGCCAGCAGCCCCCCGGGGGGCGGGGGGGTAAATGAGCAGTTCTTC. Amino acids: CASSPPGGGGVNEQFF.

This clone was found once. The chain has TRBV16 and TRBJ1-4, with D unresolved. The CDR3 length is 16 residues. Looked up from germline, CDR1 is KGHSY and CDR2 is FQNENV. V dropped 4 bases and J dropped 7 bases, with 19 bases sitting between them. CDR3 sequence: CASSLTVGNAVEKLFF. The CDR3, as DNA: TGTGCCAGCAGCCTAACGGTGGGGAACGCCGTTGAAAAACTGTTTTTT.